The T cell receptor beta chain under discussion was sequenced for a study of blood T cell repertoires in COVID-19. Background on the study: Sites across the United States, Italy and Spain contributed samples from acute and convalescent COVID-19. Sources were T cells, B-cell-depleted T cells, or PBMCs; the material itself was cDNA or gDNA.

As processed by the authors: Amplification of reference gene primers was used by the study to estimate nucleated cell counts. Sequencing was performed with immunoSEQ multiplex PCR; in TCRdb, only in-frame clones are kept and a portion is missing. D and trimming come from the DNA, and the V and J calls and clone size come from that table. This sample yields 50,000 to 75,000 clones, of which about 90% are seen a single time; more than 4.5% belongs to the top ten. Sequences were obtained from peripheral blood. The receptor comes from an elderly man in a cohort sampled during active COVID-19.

In nucleotides, the CDR3 is TGCGCCAGCAGCTTGGAACAGTACAATGAGCAGTTCTTC. Its translation is CASSLEQYNEQFF. This chain links TRBV5-1 with TRBJ2-1; D remains unclear. Trimming pared 0 bases from V and 4 bases from J, leaving 5 bases between. Germline values: CDR1 SGHRS, CDR2 YFSETQ. This CDR3 is 13 amino acids long.